A selection of T cell receptor beta chains follows, all from one sample in a study of blood T cells in healthy people across ages. TCRdb analysed the 5' RACE reads with MiXCR anew, one entry per CDR3 protein. The sample yields 1,500,000 or so distinct CDR3 sequences, approximately 43% seen once. The sample comprised blood. These receptors were obtained from a young woman in good health. Each CDR3 is given with its conserved first and last residue. A D gene is named only where the DNA matches it firmly. Size values are once, few and many counts, or a class for expanded clones, and some rows have none.

V	size	D	J	CDR3	DNA
TRBV28	-	TRBD1	TRBJ2-7	CAILQGPSYEQYF	TGTGCCATCTTACAGGGGCCCTCCTACGAGCAGTACTTC
TRBV7-7	-	-	TRBJ2-1	CASSALQDVNEQFF	TGTGCTAGCAGCGCCCTCCAAGACGTAAATGAGCAGTTCTTC
TRBV12-3/TRBV12-4	few	-	TRBJ2-7	CASGAIHHEQYF	TGTGCCAGCGGGGCCATCCATCACGAGCAGTACTTC
TRBV27	-	TRBD1	TRBJ2-1	CASRARGPYNEQFF	TGTGCCAGCAGGGCTAGGGGGCCCTACAATGAGCAGTTCTTC
TRBV12-3/TRBV12-4	-	TRBD1	TRBJ2-5	CASRQGVTQETQYF	TGTGCCAGCAGACAGGGGGTGACCCAAGAGACCCAGTACTTC
TRBV29-1	few	-	TRBJ1-5	CSVGELEGSNQPQHF	TGCAGCGTTGGGGAGCTCGAGGGTAGCAATCAGCCCCAGCATTTT
TRBV7-2	-	-	TRBJ2-1	CASTDQPGRADNEQFF	TGTGCCAGCACCGATCAGCCAGGCAGGGCGGACAATGAGCAGTTCTTC
TRBV12-3/TRBV12-4	-	-	TRBJ2-3	CASSPGLSTDAQYF	TGTGCCAGCAGTCCGGGGCTGAGCACAGATGCGCAGTATTTT
TRBV7-2	-	-	TRBJ1-5	CASSLDTVNSNQPQHF	TGTGCCAGCAGCTTAGATACAGTCAATAGCAATCAGCCCCAGCATTTT
TRBV5-1	-	TRBD1	TRBJ2-1	CASSWGQNEQFF	TGCGCCAGCAGCTGGGGACAGAATGAGCAGTTCTTC
TRBV6-5	-	-	TRBJ2-7	CASSDSAYYEQYF	TGTGCCAGCAGTGACTCGGCCTACTACGAGCAGTACTTC
TRBV27	few	TRBD2	TRBJ2-4	CASAASGRAVGKNIQYF	TGTGCCAGCGCGGCTAGCGGGAGGGCCGTCGGGAAAAACATTCAGTACTTC
TRBV28	-	-	TRBJ2-2	CASSLLLSGELFF	TGTGCCAGCAGTTTGCTCCTCTCCGGGGAGCTGTTTTTT
TRBV20-1	few	TRBD1	TRBJ2-7	CSARQGYYEQYF	TGCAGTGCTCGACAGGGTTACTACGAGCAGTACTTC
TRBV25-1	few	-	TRBJ2-1	CASSEADRSISYNEQFF	TGTGCCAGCAGTGAAGCGGACAGATCAATCTCCTACAATGAGCAGTTCTTC
TRBV4-1	-	-	TRBJ1-4	CASSQSRVGGNEKLFF	TGCGCCAGCAGCCAGTCAAGAGTCGGGGGAAATGAAAAACTGTTTTTT
TRBV5-1	-	-	TRBJ2-1	CASSLRDGVYNEQFF	TGCGCCAGCAGCTTGAGGGACGGAGTCTACAATGAGCAGTTCTTC
TRBV4-3	-	TRBD1	TRBJ2-2	CASRDDRGHVGELFF	TGCGCCAGCAGGGACGACAGGGGGCACGTCGGGGAGCTGTTTTTT
TRBV3-1	-	-	TRBJ1-2	CASSQIPGHYGYTF	TGTGCCAGCAGCCAAATTCCGGGGCACTATGGCTACACCTTC
TRBV5-1	few	TRBD1	TRBJ2-7	CASSTGTGVVNEQYF	TGCGCCAGCAGCACAGGAACAGGGGTCGTCAACGAGCAGTACTTC
TRBV12-3/TRBV12-4	few	TRBD2	TRBJ2-2	CASSLAGGLGELFF	TGTGCCAGCAGTCTAGCGGGGGGGCTTGGGGAGCTGTTTTTT
TRBV12-3/TRBV12-4	-	-	TRBJ2-7	CASSPARTSYNEQYF	TGTGCCAGCAGCCCCGCACGGACTTCCTACAATGAGCAGTACTTC
TRBV7-7	many	-	TRBJ2-1	CASSLDEQFF	TGTGCTAGCAGCCTAGATGAGCAGTTCTTC
TRBV6-5	-	TRBD1	TRBJ1-6	CASSYHWTGEDNNSPLHF	TGTGCCAGCAGTTACCACTGGACAGGGGAGGACAATAATTCACCCCTCCACTTT
TRBV4-3	few	-	TRBJ1-2	CASSHDSRDYYGYTF	TGCGCCAGCAGCCACGATAGCCGGGACTACTATGGCTACACCTTC
TRBV20-1	-	-	TRBJ2-3	CSAREAARRDTQYF	TGCAGTGCTAGAGAAGCAGCCAGGAGAGATACGCAGTATTTT
TRBV2	-	-	TRBJ1-2	CASSYGGLSNYGYTF	TGTGCCAGCAGCTACGGGGGCTTGTCTAACTATGGCTACACCTTC
TRBV11-2	-	-	TRBJ2-6	CASSLDGFRAAPSGANVLTF	TGTGCCAGCAGCTTAGATGGGTTTAGGGCAGCGCCCTCTGGGGCCAACGTCCTGACTTTC
TRBV29-1	few	-	TRBJ2-7	CSVVYPQGYEQYF	TGCAGCGTCGTGTATCCACAGGGCTACGAGCAGTACTTC
TRBV29-1	few	-	TRBJ1-2	CSVDQVDGYTF	TGCAGCGTTGATCAGGTCGATGGCTACACCTTC
TRBV7-2	few	-	TRBJ2-3	CASSLVKASTDTQYF	TGTGCCAGCAGCTTAGTCAAGGCTAGCACAGATACGCAGTATTTT
TRBV27	-	TRBD2	TRBJ2-7	CASSPGLAPTYEQYF	TGTGCCAGCAGTCCTGGACTAGCGCCTACCTACGAGCAGTACTTC
TRBV4-3	-	-	TRBJ2-1	CASSQYSPLAGTYQETQFF	TGCGCCAGCAGCCAATATTCCCCTCTGGCGGGGACGTACCAAGAGACCCAGTTCTTC
TRBV27	-	TRBD1	TRBJ2-1	CASSLGTGPWDEQFF	TGTGCCAGCAGTTTAGGGACAGGGCCTTGGGATGAGCAGTTCTTC
TRBV7-2	-	-	TRBJ1-2	CASSLDSLGEYGGYTF	TGTGCCAGCAGCTTAGATTCGTTAGGGGAATACGGAGGCTACACCTTC
TRBV5-6	many	TRBD2	TRBJ2-1	CASSFGLAGRLFF	TGTGCCAGCAGCTTCGGACTAGCGGGAAGGCTGTTCTTC
TRBV4-3	-	-	TRBJ2-7	CASSQGYPGQGGYEQYF	TGCGCCAGCAGCCAAGGGTACCCGGGACAAGGTGGATACGAGCAGTACTTC
TRBV14	few	-	TRBJ2-1	CASSPRVSDLEQFF	TGTGCCAGCAGCCCCCGGGTTAGCGACTTAGAGCAGTTCTTC
TRBV20-1	once	-	TRBJ2-1	CSARARSGNEQFF	TGCAGTGCTAGAGCTCGTAGCGGCAATGAGCAGTTCTTC
TRBV4-1	-	-	TRBJ1-2	CASSQGYGITKDGYTF	TGCGCCAGCAGCCAAGGATACGGTATTACCAAAGATGGCTACACCTTC
TRBV7-9	few	TRBD1	TRBJ1-5	CASSNGQGEGNQPQHF	TGTGCCAGCAGCAATGGACAGGGAGAGGGCAATCAGCCCCAGCATTTT
TRBV12-3/TRBV12-4	-	-	TRBJ2-3	CASSYRQVSADTQYF	TGTGCCAGCAGTTACCGACAGGTGAGCGCAGATACGCAGTATTTT
TRBV7-3	-	-	TRBJ1-5	CASSSASLSNQPQHF	TGTGCCAGCAGCTCTGCGTCCCTTAGCAATCAGCCCCAGCATTTT
TRBV12-3/TRBV12-4	-	TRBD2	TRBJ2-3	CASSLFSGGLTDTQYF	TGTGCCAGCAGTTTGTTTAGCGGGGGCCTCACAGATACGCAGTATTTT
TRBV6-5	-	-	TRBJ1-1	CASRKGPTEAFF	TGTGCCAGCAGAAAGGGTCCCACTGAAGCTTTCTTT
TRBV4-3	once	TRBD2	TRBJ2-7	CACSPGLLRGSSYEQYF	TGCGCCTGCAGCCCCGGGCTACTGCGGGGGAGCTCCTACGAGCAGTACTTC
TRBV29-1	many	-	TRBJ2-1	CSADWTTNEQFF	TGCAGCGCCGACTGGACTACCAATGAGCAGTTCTTC
TRBV3-1	-	-	TRBJ2-1	CASSLGGQIDNEQFF	TGTGCCAGCAGCCTCGGAGGACAGATAGACAATGAGCAGTTCTTC
TRBV12-3/TRBV12-4	few	TRBD2	TRBJ2-1	CASTPRGGALHEQFF	TGTGCCAGCACCCCTCGGGGGGGTGCACTCCATGAGCAGTTCTTC
TRBV27	-	-	TRBJ2-5	CASSFEGGQETQYF	TGTGCCAGCAGTTTCGAGGGGGGACAAGAGACCCAGTACTTC
TRBV6-6	-	-	TRBJ1-6	CASSYVRRGNSPLHF	TGTGCCAGCAGTTACGTGCGGAGAGGGAATTCACCCCTCCACTTT
TRBV5-1	few	-	TRBJ2-3	CASSRRGRTDTQYF	TGCGCCAGCAGCCGCCGAGGTAGGACAGATACGCAGTATTTT
TRBV27	-	TRBD2	TRBJ2-1	CASSSELAPYNEQFF	TGTGCCAGCAGTTCCGAACTAGCGCCCTACAATGAGCAGTTCTTC
TRBV20-1	-	TRBD1	TRBJ2-3	CSAREGAGGYNTDTQYF	TGCAGTGCCCGAGAGGGGGCGGGTGGATACAACACAGATACGCAGTATTTT